Below are 21 T cell receptor beta chains sequenced from a single sample in a study of OX40 agonist ivuxolimab in advanced cancers. Some clones are missing from TCRdb's copy, which holds only in-frame ones; the method was immunoSEQ multiplex PCR. The repertoire holds fewer than 40,000 clones, with approximately 89% as singletons. This sample comprised CD4+ or CD8+ T cells sorted from blood, obtained in a trial of the OX40 agonist ivuxolimab. These TCRs come from an adult with an advanced solid tumor such as melanoma, head and neck, liver or kidney cancer.

The rearrangement joins TRBV19 to TRBJ1-2, with D unresolved. Germline CDR1 reads LNHDA; CDR2 reads SQIVND (reference sequence). The germline V and J ends were trimmed by 3 bases and 8 bases, with 13 bases remaining between them. The CDR3 runs to 13 residues. In nucleotides, the CDR3 is TGTGCCAGTAGTATTACCCGGACTCAAGGCTACACCTTC. Its translation is CASSITRTQGYTF.

The J gene is TRBJ2-3, the V gene TRBV5-1; D gene unclear. Trimming took 0 bases from V and 9 from J, leaving 8 bases between them. Looked up from germline, CDR1 is SGHRS and CDR2 is YFSETQ. The CDR3 sequence is 12 residues long. The CDR3 DNA follows: TGCGCCAGCAGCTTGGAAGTTGAGACGCAGTATTTT. It translates to CASSLEVETQYF.

The chain recombines TRBV11-2 with TRBJ1-1, with unresolved D. The CDR3 covers 14 residues. In germline, CDR1 is SGHAT, CDR2 FQNNGV. Trimming took 5 bases from V and 5 from J, leaving 15 bases between them. The DNA of the CDR3 is TGTGCCAGCAGCGTTGAGAGGGTGGGGACTGAAGCTTTCTTT. As protein: CASSVERVGTEAFF. The full variable domain, with the rest looked up from reference TRBV11-2 and TRBJ1-1, is EAGVAQSPRYKIIEKRQSVAFWCNPISGHATLYWYQQILGQGPKLLIQFQNNGVVDDSQLPKDRFSAERLKGVDSTLKIQPAKLEDSAVYLCASSVERVGTEAFFGQGTRLTVV.

There are a few counts of this clone. This sequence joins TRBV9 and TRBJ2-2; tentatively, D is TRBD2 (6 bases). V was trimmed by 3 bases and J by 5 bases, leaving 14 bases between them. The length of the CDR3 is 15 residues. Germline assignment: CDR1 SGDLS and CDR2 YYNGEE. CDR3 sequence: CASSAGLPGTGELFF. The CDR3 nucleotides are TGTGCCAGCAGCGCGGGACTCCCGGGGACCGGGGAGCTGTTTTTT.

The DNA of the CDR3 is TGCGCCAGCAGCTTTCGGACAGTCACAGATACGCAGTATTTT. This codes for CASSFRTVTDTQYF. The chain uses TRBV5-1 and TRBJ2-3; the D gene is possibly TRBD1 (6 bases). Germline CDR1 and CDR2: SGHRS and YFSETQ. The CDR3 has 14 residues. With 2 bases removed from V and 2 bases from J, the gap between germline ends came to 9 bases.

The table lists this clone with a count of one. The chain couples TRBV7-9 to TRBJ1-1; D is ambiguous. From germline, CDR1 is SEHNR and CDR2 FQNEAQ (reference sequence). This CDR3 has 13 amino acids. V lost 1 base and J 4 bases, leaving 7 bases between the germline ends. CDR3 residues: CASSLGGGTEAFF. The CDR3, as DNA: TGTGCCAGCAGCTTAGGGGGTGGCACTGAAGCTTTCTTT.

V gene TRBV19 combines with J gene TRBJ1-2; tentative D call: TRBD1 (5 bases). With 5 bases removed from V and 10 bases from J, the gap between germline ends came to 14 bases. From germline, CDR1 is LNHDA and CDR2 SQIVND (reference sequence). CDR3 length equals 12 residues. As DNA, the CDR3 is TGTGCCAGTAGTCCGCGACAGTTTTCCTACACCTTC. The encoded protein is CASSPRQFSYTF.

The chain carries TRBV7-3 and TRBJ2-3; D unresolved. This CDR3 spans 15 amino acids. V was cut by 3 bases and J by 5 bases, with 15 bases left in between. Germline V CDR1 and CDR2: SGHTA, FQGTGA. The DNA for the CDR3 is TGTGCCAGCAGCTTTCAACTAAACTCCGGAGATACGCAGTATTTT. Protein product: CASSFQLNSGDTQYF.

V gene TRBV4-2 combines with J gene TRBJ1-1; D not certain. The CDR3 has 15 amino acids. Germline values: CDR1 LGHNA, CDR2 YNFKEQ. V lost 0 bases and J 5 bases, leaving 13 bases between the germline ends. The CDR3 protein is CASSQELKGGTEAFF. In DNA, the CDR3 is TGTGCCAGCAGCCAAGAGTTAAAGGGAGGAACTGAAGCTTTCTTT.

With regard to this clone: Other DNA sequences of this sample code for an identical CDR3. The rearrangement links TRBV9 to TRBJ1-1; D uncertain. This CDR3 comprises 13 residues. Germline V gene sequence: CDR1 SGDLS, CDR2 YYNGEE. V lost 2 bases and J lost 1, with 6 bases in between. The DNA for the CDR3 is TGTGCCAGCAGCGTGGAGGGGAACACTGAAGCTTTCTTT. This codes for CASSVEGNTEAFF. The full variable domain, its missing parts supplied by reference TRBV9 and TRBJ1-1, is DSGVTQTPKHLITATGQRVTLRCSPRSGDLSVYWYQQSLDQGLQFLIQYYNGEERAKGNILERFSAQQFPDLHSELNLSSLELGDSALYFCASSVEGNTEAFFGQGTRLTVV.

V gene TRBV5-4 combines with J gene TRBJ2-1, with D hard to call. The CDR3 has 15 amino acids. Between the trimmed V and J ends, which lost 4 bases and 0 bases, there was a span of 11 bases. Germline lookup yields CDR1 SGHNT and CDR2 YYREEE (reference sequence). CDR3 sequence (DNA): TGTGCCAGCAGCCCCGGGTGGGGCTCCTACAATGAGCAGTTCTTC. This encodes CASSPGWGSYNEQFF.

This chain joins TRBV5-4 and TRBJ1-1; D possibly corresponds to TRBD1 (6 bases). The germline CDR1 and CDR2 sequences are SGHNT and YYREEE (reference sequence). The CDR3 is 15 amino acids. V was pared by 0 bases and J by 4 bases, with 13 bases between. The CDR3 loop is CASSLAVGGVTEAFF. CDR3 nucleotide sequence: TGTGCCAGCAGCTTGGCCGTCGGGGGCGTCACTGAAGCTTTCTTT.

The rearrangement links TRBV5-4 to TRBJ2-3; D perhaps matches TRBD2 (7 bases). The CDR3 runs to 14 residues. V lost 3 bases and J lost 6, with 14 bases in between. Germline V gives CDR1 SGHNT, CDR2 YYREEE (reference sequence). CDR3 DNA sequence: TGTGCCAGCAGCTGGGGGGGGGCCGCGGATACGCAGTATTTT. Its translation: CASSWGGAADTQYF.

The chain links TRBV6-1 to TRBJ1-4; D remains ambiguous. This CDR3 is built from 14 residues. CDR1 is MNHNS, CDR2 SASEGT, per germline. Between the trimmed V and J ends, which lost 5 bases and 5 bases, there was a span of 12 bases. The CDR3 is CASSTGIINEKLFF. In nucleotides, the CDR3 is TGTGCCAGCAGTACGGGGATAATAAATGAAAAACTGTTTTTT.

This rearrangement joins TRBV29-1 to TRBJ2-3; unclear D gene. Deletions cut 6 bases from V and 4 bases from J, with 8 bases between. This CDR3 has 11 amino acids. The germline V gene encodes CDR1 SQVTM and CDR2 ANQGSEA. The CDR3 DNA sequence: TGCAGCGTCGCGGCGGCAGATACGCAGTATTTT. Encoded protein: CSVAAADTQYF.

There are a few counts of this clone. The chain is built from TRBV11-2 and TRBJ1-5, with TRBD1 matching 7 bases. The germline V gene has CDR1 SGHAT and CDR2 FQNNGV. The CDR3 is made up of 14 amino acids. The junction had 4 bases not matched to a gene; V was cut back by 5 bases and J by 3 bases. This CDR3 is CASSMTGINQPQHF. Here the CDR3 DNA reads TGTGCCAGCAGCATGACAGGGATCAATCAGCCCCAGCATTTT.

This clone was seen once. The genes are TRBV6-1 and TRBJ1-1; possible D gene TRBD1, 6 bases. CDR1 is MNHNS, CDR2 SASEGT, per germline. The CDR3 loop spans 15 amino acids. The ends were cut back, 3 bases at V and 1 base at J, with 12 bases in the middle. CDR3 loop: CASSEAMGANTEAFF. In nucleotides, the CDR3 is TGTGCCAGCAGTGAGGCCATGGGGGCGAACACTGAAGCTTTCTTT.

The genes are TRBV4-3 and TRBJ1-1; D unclear. Germline V gene lookup returns CDR1 LGHNA and CDR2 YSLEER. The CDR3 totals 15 residues. V lost 2 bases and J lost 7, with 17 bases in between. CDR3 protein: CASSQSSAGFGEAFF. For the CDR3, the DNA is TGCGCCAGCAGCCAATCCTCCGCTGGGTTTGGTGAAGCTTTCTTT.

The rearrangement uses TRBV7-8 and TRBJ2-1; no firm D call. This CDR3 is 16 amino acids long. Germline V gives CDR1 SGHVS, CDR2 FQNEAQ. The V gene lost 1 base and the J gene lost 2 bases, with 12 bases spanning the gap. CDR3 nucleotides: TGTGCCAGCAGCTTAGTTATGAGGATTCCCTACAATGAGCAGTTCTTC. Its protein product is CASSLVMRIPYNEQFF.

The V gene is TRBV5-1, the J gene TRBJ1-1; D uncertain. V shed 4 bases and J shed 0 bases, with 10 bases lying between them. Germline CDR1 SGHRS, CDR2 YFSETQ. The CDR3 runs 14 residues. The CDR3 DNA reads as TGCGCCAGCAGCGAGGGCGGATTGAACACTGAAGCTTTCTTT. Amino acids: CASSEGGLNTEAFF.

J is TRBJ1-5 and V is TRBV18; possible D gene TRBD1, 6 bases. The germline CDR1 and CDR2 sequences are KGHSH and LQKENI. With 3 bases removed from V and 5 bases from J, the gap between germline ends came to 11 bases. The CDR3 sequence is 14 residues long. The CDR3 sequence is CASSPVPGDQPQHF. CDR3 nucleotide sequence: TGTGCCAGCTCACCTGTGCCAGGGGATCAGCCCCAGCATTTT.